The 30 T cell receptor beta chains given below trace back to one sample, sequenced in a study of T cells in localized non-small cell lung cancer. The repertoire was sequenced with immunoSEQ multiplex PCR; TCRdb's copy has only in-frame clones and lacks some. The profile shows about 40,000 clones, about 91% of them singletons. Specimen: PBMCs, collected before any cancer treatment. These receptors originate from a woman aged 35-70 years with stage II lung adenocarcinoma.

This chain uses TRBV19 with TRBJ1-2; a weak D match, TRBD1 (6 bases). This CDR3 has 13 amino acids. V lost 9 bases and J 3 bases, leaving 14 bases between the germline ends. Germline values: CDR1 LNHDA, CDR2 SQIVND (reference sequence). The CDR3 DNA sequence: TGTGCCAGCCGGACAGACCTCCACTATGGCTACACCTTC. Residues: CASRTDLHYGYTF.

The CDR3 DNA sequence: TGTGCCAGCAGTTTTACCGGGGCCGGAAACACCGGGGAGCTGTTTTTT. This encodes CASSFTGAGNTGELFF. J is TRBJ2-2 and V is TRBV27; D may correspond to TRBD1 or TRBD2 (5 bases each). V was clipped by 3 bases and J by 2 bases, with 13 bases between them. CDR3 length equals 16 residues. The germline CDR1 and CDR2 sequences are MNHEY and SMNVEV (reference sequence).

J is TRBJ2-3 and V is TRBV6-6; 8 bases match TRBD2. The germline V gene encodes CDR1 MNHNY and CDR2 SVGAGI (reference sequence). This CDR3 is built from 14 residues. J gave up 2 bases and V 5 bases, and 3 bases lay outside the gene matches. Here the CDR3 reads CASSRSGDTDTQYF. The CDR3 nucleotides read TGTGCCAGCAGTCGTAGCGGGGACACAGATACGCAGTATTTT.

In nucleotides, the CDR3 is TGTGCCAGCAGAGAGGACAGGGGTAACTACAATGAGCAGTTCTTC. It yields the protein CASREDRGNYNEQFF. The rearrangement links TRBV6-4 to TRBJ2-1, with 9 positions matching TRBD1. Unmatched junction bases numbered 6, after V lost 6 bases and J lost 3 bases. This CDR3 has 15 amino acids. Germline V gene data show CDR1 as MRHNA and CDR2 as SNTAGT.

V is TRBV30 and J is TRBJ1-6; D is unclear. From germline, CDR1 is GTSNPN and CDR2 SVGIG (reference sequence). V lost 0 bases and J lost 3, with 9 bases in between. This CDR3 is built from 15 residues. In nucleotides, the CDR3 is TGTGCCTGGAGTGTACGACGGCGCTATAATTCACCCCTCCACTTT. It specifies CAWSVRRRYNSPLHF.

The chain couples TRBV7-9 to TRBJ2-7; 8 positions agree with TRBD2. V trimming: 5 bases; J trimming: 2 bases; junction bases outside the gene matches: 8. This CDR3 has 15 residues. Per the germline V gene, CDR1 is SEHNR and CDR2 is FQNEAQ (reference sequence). As DNA, the CDR3 is TGTGCCAGCAGCACGAAAGCGGGGGCGACCTACGAGCAGTACTTC. As protein: CASSTKAGATYEQYF.

The J gene is TRBJ2-1, the V gene TRBV6-6, with a tentative D call TRBD2 (6 bases). Germline-derived CDR1 and CDR2 are MNHNY and SVGAGI (reference sequence). CDR3 length equals 15 residues. The V end was cut by 5 bases, the J end by 0 bases, with 11 bases between. CDR3 amino acids: CASSLATSSYNEQFF. The CDR3, as DNA: TGTGCCAGCAGTCTAGCGACCAGCTCCTACAATGAGCAGTTCTTC.

The rearrangement links TRBV28 to TRBJ2-1; D uncertain. Deletions cut 3 bases from V and 2 bases from J, with 17 bases between. The CDR3 consists of 17 residues. Germline CDR1 and CDR2: MDHEN and SYDVKM. CDR3 region: CASSFLSIAEAYNEQFF. The CDR3 DNA reads TGTGCCAGCAGTTTCCTCTCTATAGCTGAAGCCTACAATGAGCAGTTCTTC.

The genes are TRBV9 and TRBJ2-3; 8 bases are a match to TRBD2. From germline, CDR1 is SGDLS and CDR2 YYNGEE. This CDR3 contains 15 residues. After removal of 1 base from V and 4 bases from J, the junction contained 5 bases not matched to a gene. CDR3: CASSVTAGASDTQYF. Written as DNA, the CDR3 is TGTGCCAGCAGCGTAACAGCGGGGGCGTCAGATACGCAGTATTTT.

This chain links TRBV2 with TRBJ2-7; weak D call: TRBD2 (7 bases). V was clipped by 0 bases and J by 2 bases, with 11 bases between them. The CDR3 consists of 15 residues. Germline CDR1 is SNHLY and CDR2 is FYNNEI. CDR3 protein: CASSEARGATYEQYF. CDR3 DNA sequence: TGTGCCAGCAGTGAAGCCCGGGGGGCAACCTACGAGCAGTACTTC.

The chain couples TRBV10-3 to TRBJ2-1; tentative D call: TRBD2 (9 bases). Germline V lookup: CDR1 ENHRY, CDR2 SYGVKD. The CDR3 is 19 amino acids. V shed 6 bases and J shed 4 bases, with 28 bases lying between them. As DNA, the CDR3 is TGTGCCATCAGAGACAGGGGAGAGATACTAGCGGGCCAATACAATGAGCAGTTCTTC. Protein product: CAIRDRGEILAGQYNEQFF.

The rearrangement links TRBV2 to TRBJ2-3; 12 nucleotides align to TRBD2. CDR1 and CDR2 from the germline V gene are SNHLY and FYNNEI. The CDR3 runs to 15 residues. Trimming took 7 bases from V and 4 from J; bases not matched to a gene: 6. The CDR3: CASTRLAGAADTQYF. CDR3 bases: TGTGCCAGCACCCGACTAGCGGGAGCCGCAGATACGCAGTATTTT.

This clone was found once. This CDR3 reads CASSQARDGEQFF. The CDR3 bases are TGTGCCAGCAGCCAAGCTCGGGACGGTGAGCAGTTCTTC. This chain joins TRBV14 and TRBJ2-1; D tentatively fits TRBD1 or TRBD2 (5 bases each). The germline CDR1 and CDR2 sequences are SGHDN and FVKESK. Trimming cost V 1 base and J 9 bases, with 10 bases left between them. The CDR3 has 13 amino acids. Using reference TRBV14 and TRBJ2-1 for the parts outside the CDR3, the full variable domain is EAGVTQFPSHSVIEKGQTVTLRCDPISGHDNLYWYRRVMGKEIKFLLHFVKESKQDESGMPNNRFLAERTGGTYSTLKVQPAELEDSGVYFCASSQARDGEQFFGPGTRLTVL.

This clone was counted once. The V call is TRBV14, the J call TRBJ2-7, with D unresolved. The CDR3 runs to 12 residues. Per germline, CDR1 SGHDN and CDR2 FVKESK. V was pared by 7 bases and J by 4 bases, with 11 bases between. The CDR3: CASIDVGYEQYF. CDR3 bases: TGTGCCAGCATCGACGTAGGGTACGAGCAGTACTTC. Variable domain in full (rest from reference TRBV14 and TRBJ2-7): EAGVTQFPSHSVIEKGQTVTLRCDPISGHDNLYWYRRVMGKEIKFLLHFVKESKQDESGMPNNRFLAERTGGTYSTLKVQPAELEDSGVYFCASIDVGYEQYFGPGTRLTVT.

The CDR3 nucleotides read TGTGCCAGCAGCGCTAACACCGGGGAGCTGTTTTTT. Protein: CASSANTGELFF. The chain employs TRBV7-9 and TRBJ2-2, with D unclear. Germline CDR1 reads SEHNR; CDR2 reads FQNEAQ (reference sequence). Between the trimmed V and J ends, which lost 5 bases and 2 bases, there was a span of 3 bases. This CDR3 is 12 amino acids long. The whole variable domain, remainder taken from reference TRBV7-9 and TRBJ2-2, is DTGVSQNPRHKITKRGQNVTFRCDPISEHNRLYWYRQTLGQGPEFLTYFQNEAQLEKSRLLSDRFSAERPKGSFSTLEIQRTEQGDSAMYLCASSANTGELFFGEGSRLTVL.

The chain joins TRBV28 to TRBJ2-7, with 8 bases identical to TRBD1. Germline assignment: CDR1 MDHEN and CDR2 SYDVKM. The J segment lost 4 bases and the V segment lost 2 bases, leaving 4 bases of the junction unmatched. The CDR3 extends over 14 amino acids. CDR3 in amino acids: CASSLQGASYEQYF. The CDR3 region has the DNA TGTGCCAGCAGTTTACAGGGGGCCTCTTACGAGCAGTACTTC.

This clone was observed once. The chain has TRBV9 and TRBJ2-7; maybe TRBD1 (5 bases). Germline V CDR1 and CDR2: SGDLS, YYNGEE. The CDR3 runs 13 residues. V shed 5 bases and J shed 2 bases, with 11 bases lying between them. The CDR3 spells CASSTDSTYEQYF. CDR3 bases: TGTGCCAGCAGTACCGACAGCACCTACGAGCAGTACTTC.

This clone appeared once. V gene TRBV5-1 combines with J gene TRBJ1-4, with a possible D match to TRBD1 (5 bases). CDR1 is SGHRS and CDR2 is YFSETQ in the germline V gene. Trimming cost V 0 bases and J 4 bases, with 10 bases left between them. The CDR3 is 15 amino acids. The chain's CDR3 is CASSLAGQGNEKLFF. In DNA, the CDR3 is TGCGCCAGCAGCTTGGCCGGGCAGGGTAATGAAAAACTGTTTTTT. Combining the CDR3 with reference TRBV5-1 and TRBJ1-4 gives the whole variable domain KAGVTQTPRYLIKTRGQQVTLSCSPISGHRSVSWYQQTPGQGLQFLFEYFSETQRNKGNFPGRFSGRQFSNSRSEMNVSTLELGDSALYLCASSLAGQGNEKLFFGSGTQLSVL.

This chain uses TRBV5-1 with TRBJ1-1; D gene uncertain. V was trimmed by 0 bases and J by 0 bases, leaving 9 bases between them. CDR3 length: 15 amino acids. Germline CDR1 SGHRS, CDR2 YFSETQ. As DNA, the CDR3 is TGCGCCAGCAGCTTGGTTGGCAGCCTGAACACTGAAGCTTTCTTT. Amino acids: CASSLVGSLNTEAFF.

The chain uses TRBV7-9 and TRBJ2-3; 14 bases are shared with TRBD2. The V segment lost 7 bases and the J segment 3 bases; nucleotides outside the gene matches: 6. Germline lookup yields CDR1 SEHNR and CDR2 FQNEAQ (reference sequence). The CDR3 is made up of 16 amino acids. CDR3 sequence (DNA): TGTGCCAGCAATCGTAGACTAGCGGGAGGGACAGATACGCAGTATTTT. This sequence encodes CASNRRLAGGTDTQYF.

This chain uses TRBV27 with TRBJ1-3, with a tentative D call TRBD1 (5 bases). V was pared by 5 bases and J by 7 bases, with 12 bases between. CDR1 and CDR2 (germline): MNHEY, SMNVEV (reference sequence). The CDR3 is 13 residues long. The DNA for the CDR3 is TGTGCCAGCAGTGCCGGGACTTTTAACACCATATATTTT. It encodes CASSAGTFNTIYF.

This clone appeared a few times. The chain is built from TRBV19 and TRBJ1-2, with D perhaps matching TRBD1 (5 bases). The V and J ends lost 1 base and 3 bases respectively, with 18 bases between them. CDR1 is LNHDA and CDR2 is SQIVND in the germline V gene (reference sequence). CDR3 length: 17 amino acids. CDR3 sequence reads: CASSIVRSPQGDYGYTF. CDR3 DNA sequence: TGTGCCAGTAGTATAGTGCGCTCCCCTCAGGGAGACTATGGCTACACCTTC.

This clone was observed a single time. CDR3 region: CASSLGLGTVDGELFF. The DNA of the CDR3 is TGTGCCAGCAGCTTGGGCCTAGGGACAGTGGATGGGGAGCTGTTTTTT. This chain uses TRBV5-6 with TRBJ2-2; 7 nucleotides line up with TRBD1. Trimming at V came to 0 bases and at J to 8 bases, leaving 10 bases not matched to a gene. The germline V gene has CDR1 SGHDT and CDR2 YYEEEE. The length of the CDR3 is 16 residues.

V is TRBV5-4 and J is TRBJ1-1; TRBD1 aligns across 10 bases. CDR1 and CDR2 (germline): SGHNT, YYREEE (reference sequence). V dropped 4 bases and J dropped 7; count of bases not matched to a gene: 16. The CDR3 is 17 residues long. The CDR3 DNA is TGTGCCAGCAGCCCATATTCTCCGGGACAGGGGATCCTTGAAGCTTTCTTT. It yields the protein CASSPYSPGQGILEAFF.

This sequence joins TRBV2 and TRBJ2-6; 7 positions match TRBD1. The ends lost 6 bases at V and 0 bases at J; junction bases unmatched: 8. The CDR3 has 17 residues. Germline loops: CDR1 SNHLY, CDR2 FYNNEI. The CDR3: CASRQGTTRSGANVLTF. The CDR3 nucleotides are TGTGCCAGCAGACAGGGGACGACTCGCTCTGGGGCCAACGTCCTGACTTTC.

This chain connects TRBV7-7 to TRBJ2-5, with a possible D match to TRBD1 (6 bases). Germline V gene data show CDR1 as SSHAT and CDR2 as FNYEAQ (reference sequence). The V and J ends lost 5 bases and 4 bases respectively, with 11 bases between them. The CDR3 sequence is 13 residues long. The chain's CDR3 is CASSRTDIETQYF. The CDR3 DNA follows: TGTGCCAGCAGCCGGACAGACATAGAGACCCAGTACTTC. The full variable domain, completed using reference TRBV7-7 and TRBJ2-5, is GAGVSQSPRYKVTKRGQDVTLRCDPISSHATLYWYQQALGQGPEFLTYFNYEAQPDKSGLPSDRFSAERPEGSISTLTIQRTEQRDSAMYRCASSRTDIETQYFGPGTRLLVL.

The genes are TRBV27 and TRBJ1-5, with 8 bases matching TRBD1. The CDR3 spans 17 residues. J lost 3 bases, V lost 6 bases, and 13 bases had no gene match. Per the germline V gene, CDR1 is MNHEY and CDR2 is SMNVEV (reference sequence). The CDR3 bases are TGTGCCAGCAGAAAAGGGACAGGTACAATGCACAATCAGCCCCAGCATTTT. Its protein product is CASRKGTGTMHNQPQHF.

The chain recombines TRBV19 with TRBJ1-6; 7 bases agree with TRBD1. The CDR3 sequence is 13 residues long. Trimming took 2 bases from V and 10 from J; bases not matched to a gene: 2. Germline V CDR1 and CDR2: LNHDA, SQIVND (reference sequence). DNA for the CDR3: TGTGCCAGTAGTATAAAGGGGGCATCACCCCTCCACTTT. Translating it yields CASSIKGASPLHF.

The chain joins TRBV9 to TRBJ2-2; D ambiguous. Germline assignment: CDR1 SGDLS and CDR2 YYNGEE. With 1 base removed from V and 6 bases from J, the gap between germline ends came to 4 bases. The CDR3 loop spans 12 amino acids. CDR3 sequence reads: CASSVQPGELFF. The DNA for the CDR3 is TGTGCCAGCAGCGTACAGCCCGGGGAGCTGTTTTTT.

The chain is built from TRBV28 and TRBJ1-2, with TRBD1 identical over 8 bases. Per the germline V gene, CDR1 is MDHEN and CDR2 is SYDVKM. CDR3 size: 15 residues. V lost 10 bases and J lost 2; bases outside the gene matches: 12. The CDR3 region is CAIAGQGRANYGYTF. The CDR3 DNA reads TGTGCCATCGCTGGACAGGGAAGAGCGAACTATGGCTACACCTTC.